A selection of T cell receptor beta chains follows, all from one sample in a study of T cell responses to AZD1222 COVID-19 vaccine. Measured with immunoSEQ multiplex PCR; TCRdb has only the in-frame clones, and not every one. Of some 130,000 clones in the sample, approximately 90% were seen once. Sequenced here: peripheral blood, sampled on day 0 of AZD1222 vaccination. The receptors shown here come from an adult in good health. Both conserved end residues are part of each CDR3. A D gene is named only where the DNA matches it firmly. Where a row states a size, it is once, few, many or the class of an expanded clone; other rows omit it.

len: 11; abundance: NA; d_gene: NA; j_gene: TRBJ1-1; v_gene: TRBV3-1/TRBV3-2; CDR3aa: CASSQGTEAFF; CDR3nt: TGTGCCAGCAGCCAGGGAACTGAAGCTTTCTTT
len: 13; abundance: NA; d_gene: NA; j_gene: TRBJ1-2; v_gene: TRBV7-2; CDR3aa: CASSFGDGYGYTF; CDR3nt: TGTGCCAGCAGCTTCGGAGACGGGTATGGCTACACCTTC
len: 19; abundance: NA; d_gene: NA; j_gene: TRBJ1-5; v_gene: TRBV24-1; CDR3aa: CATRGGERSDLLKNQPQHF; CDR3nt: TGTGCCACCAGGGGGGGCGAAAGATCAGACCTGTTAAAAAATCAGCCCCAGCATTTT
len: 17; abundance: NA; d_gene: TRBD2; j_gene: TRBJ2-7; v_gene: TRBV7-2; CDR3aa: CASSSGTSGYYSYEQYF; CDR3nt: TGTGCCAGCAGTTCGGGGACTAGCGGTTACTACTCCTACGAGCAGTACTTC
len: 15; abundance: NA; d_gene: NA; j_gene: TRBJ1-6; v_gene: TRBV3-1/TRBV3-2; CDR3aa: CASSPGAIYNSPLHF; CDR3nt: TGTGCCAGCAGCCCCGGGGCGATCTATAATTCACCCCTCCACTTT
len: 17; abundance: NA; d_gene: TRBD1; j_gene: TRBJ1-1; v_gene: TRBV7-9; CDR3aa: CASSSPDRGVTDTEAFF; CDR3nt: TGTGCCAGCAGCTCTCCGGACAGGGGCGTCACGGACACTGAAGCTTTCTTT
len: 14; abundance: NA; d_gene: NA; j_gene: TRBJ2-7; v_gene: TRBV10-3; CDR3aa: CAISEGSWTYEQYF; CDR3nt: TGTGCCATCAGTGAAGGCAGCTGGACCTACGAGCAGTACTTC
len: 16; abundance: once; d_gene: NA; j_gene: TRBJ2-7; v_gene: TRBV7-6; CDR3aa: CASSLTADLLVYEQYF; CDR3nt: TGTGCCAGCAGCTTAACCGCGGACCTCTTAGTCTACGAGCAGTACTTC
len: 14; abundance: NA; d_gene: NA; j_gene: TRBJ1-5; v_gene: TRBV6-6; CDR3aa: CASSYSFGGQPQHF; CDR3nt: TGTGCCAGCAGTTACTCTTTCGGGGGGCAGCCCCAGCATTTT
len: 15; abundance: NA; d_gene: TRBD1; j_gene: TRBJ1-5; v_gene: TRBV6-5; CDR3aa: CASSDRQGTNQPQHF; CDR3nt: TGTGCCAGCAGCGACCGACAGGGGACTAATCAGCCCCAGCATTTT
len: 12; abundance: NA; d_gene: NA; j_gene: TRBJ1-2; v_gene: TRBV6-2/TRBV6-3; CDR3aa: CASSYASGGYTF; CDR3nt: TGTGCCAGCAGTTACGCCTCGGGTGGCTACACCTTC
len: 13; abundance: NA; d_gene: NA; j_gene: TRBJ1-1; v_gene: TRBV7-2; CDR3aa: CASSVTDSTEAFF; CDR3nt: TGTGCCAGCAGCGTTACTGACAGCACTGAAGCTTTCTTT
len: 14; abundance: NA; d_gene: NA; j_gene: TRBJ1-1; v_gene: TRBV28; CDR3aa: CASSSAGQNTEAFF; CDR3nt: TGTGCCAGCAGTTCCGCGGGACAGAACACTGAAGCTTTCTTT
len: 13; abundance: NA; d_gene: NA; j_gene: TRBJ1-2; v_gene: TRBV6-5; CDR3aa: CASRASANYGYTF; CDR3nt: TGTGCCAGCAGGGCTAGCGCTAACTATGGCTACACCTTC
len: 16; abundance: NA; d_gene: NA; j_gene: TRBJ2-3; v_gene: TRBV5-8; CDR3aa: CASSPHRTKPTDTQYF; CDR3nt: TGTGCCAGCAGCCCACATAGGACTAAGCCGACAGATACGCAGTATTTT
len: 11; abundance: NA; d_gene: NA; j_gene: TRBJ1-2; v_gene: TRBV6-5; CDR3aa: CASRDRGGYTF; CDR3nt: TGTGCCAGCAGGGACCGGGGGGGCTACACCTTC
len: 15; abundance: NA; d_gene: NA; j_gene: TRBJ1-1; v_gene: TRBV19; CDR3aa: CASSIGPGANTEAFF; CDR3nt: TGTGCCAGTAGTATAGGTCCTGGAGCGAACACTGAAGCTTTCTTT
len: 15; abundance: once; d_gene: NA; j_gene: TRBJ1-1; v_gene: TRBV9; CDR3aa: CASSAPQGRNTEAFF; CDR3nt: TGTGCCAGCAGCGCCCCTCAGGGTCGTAACACTGAAGCTTTCTTT
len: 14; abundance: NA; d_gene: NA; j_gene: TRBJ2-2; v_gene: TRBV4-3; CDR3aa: CASSQDRNTGELFF; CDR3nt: TGCGCCAGCAGCCAAGATCGAAACACCGGGGAGCTGTTTTTT
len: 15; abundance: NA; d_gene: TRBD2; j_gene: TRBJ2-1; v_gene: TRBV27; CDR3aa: CASSPLGLAANEQFF; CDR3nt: TGTGCCAGCAGTCCCCTAGGACTAGCGGCAAATGAGCAGTTCTTC
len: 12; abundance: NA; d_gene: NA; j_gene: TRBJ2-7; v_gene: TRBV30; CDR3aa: CAWKSASYEQYF; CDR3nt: TGTGCCTGGAAGTCAGCCTCCTACGAGCAGTACTTC
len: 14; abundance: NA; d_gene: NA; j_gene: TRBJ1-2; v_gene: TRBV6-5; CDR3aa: CASRELTGNYGYTF; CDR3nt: TGTGCCAGTCGGGAACTGACAGGCAACTATGGCTACACCTTC
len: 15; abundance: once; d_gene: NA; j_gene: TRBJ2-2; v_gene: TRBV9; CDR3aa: CASSVGGANTGELFF; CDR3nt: TGTGCCAGCAGCGTAGGGGGTGCGAACACCGGGGAGCTGTTTTTT
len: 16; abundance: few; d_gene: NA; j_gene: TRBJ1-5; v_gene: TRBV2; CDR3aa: CASRTTNDMGNQPQHF; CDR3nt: TGTGCCAGCAGAACCACAAACGATATGGGCAATCAGCCCCAGCATTTT
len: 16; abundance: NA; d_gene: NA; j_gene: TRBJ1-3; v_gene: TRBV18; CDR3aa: CASSPGQFKSGNTIYF; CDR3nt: TGTGCCAGCTCACCAGGACAGTTTAAATCTGGAAACACCATATATTTT
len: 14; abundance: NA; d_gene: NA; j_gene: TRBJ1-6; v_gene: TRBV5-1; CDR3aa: CASSVNQPDSPLHF; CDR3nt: TGCGCCAGCAGCGTCAACCAACCCGATTCACCCCTCCACTTT
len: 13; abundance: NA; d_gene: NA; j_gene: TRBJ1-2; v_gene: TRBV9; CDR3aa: CASSQQGVYGYTF; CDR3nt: TGTGCCAGCAGCCAACAGGGTGTCTATGGCTACACCTTC
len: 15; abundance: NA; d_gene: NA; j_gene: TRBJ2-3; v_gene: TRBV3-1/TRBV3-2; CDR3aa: CASSQGTPHTDTQYF; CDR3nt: TGTGCCAGCAGCCAGGGGACCCCACACACAGATACGCAGTATTTT
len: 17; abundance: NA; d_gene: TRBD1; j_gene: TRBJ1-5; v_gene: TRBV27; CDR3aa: CASSGRQGISGNQPQHF; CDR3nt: TGTGCCAGCAGTGGAAGACAGGGGATATCGGGCAATCAGCCCCAGCATTTT
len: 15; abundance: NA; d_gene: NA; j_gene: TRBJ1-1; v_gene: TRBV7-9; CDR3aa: CASSPPGPSDTEAFF; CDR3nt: TGTGCCAGCAGCCCCCCTGGACCCTCGGACACTGAAGCTTTCTTT
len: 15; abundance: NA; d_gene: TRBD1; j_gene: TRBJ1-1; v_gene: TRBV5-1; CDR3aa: CASSWATGMNTEAFF; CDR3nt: TGCGCCAGCAGCTGGGCGACAGGGATGAACACTGAAGCTTTCTTT
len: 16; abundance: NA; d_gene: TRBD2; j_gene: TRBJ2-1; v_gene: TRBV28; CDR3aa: CASSSTAGSSYNEQFF; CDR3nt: TGTGCCAGCAGCAGCACAGCGGGAAGCTCCTACAATGAGCAGTTCTTC
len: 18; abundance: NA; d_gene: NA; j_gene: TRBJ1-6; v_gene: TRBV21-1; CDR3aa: CASSSWDRGLIFVSPLHF; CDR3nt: TGTGCCAGCAGCAGTTGGGACAGGGGGCTAATATTTGTTTCACCCCTCCACTTT
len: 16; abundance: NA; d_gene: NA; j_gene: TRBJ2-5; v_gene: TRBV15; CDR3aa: CATSRLGTGQGETQYF; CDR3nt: TGTGCCACCAGCAGGCTCGGGACGGGACAAGGAGAGACCCAGTACTTC
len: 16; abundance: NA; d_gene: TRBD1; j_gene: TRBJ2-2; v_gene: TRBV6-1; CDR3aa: CASSERTGVGTGELFF; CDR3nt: TGTGCCAGCAGTGAAAGGACAGGGGTAGGCACCGGGGAGCTGTTTTTT
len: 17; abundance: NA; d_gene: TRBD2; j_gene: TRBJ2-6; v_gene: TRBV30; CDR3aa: CAWNGGRVLSGANVLTF; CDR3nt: TGTGCCTGGAATGGAGGGAGGGTGCTGTCTGGGGCCAACGTCCTGACTTTC
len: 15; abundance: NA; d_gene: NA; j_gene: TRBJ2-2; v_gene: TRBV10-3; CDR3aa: CAISESTKNTGELFF; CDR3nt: TGTGCCATCAGTGAGTCGACCAAGAACACCGGGGAGCTGTTTTTT
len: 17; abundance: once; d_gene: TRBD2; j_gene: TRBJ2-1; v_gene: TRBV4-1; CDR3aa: CASSQAPTSGGYNEQFF; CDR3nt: TGCGCCAGCAGCCAAGCCCCGACTAGCGGGGGTTACAATGAGCAGTTCTTC
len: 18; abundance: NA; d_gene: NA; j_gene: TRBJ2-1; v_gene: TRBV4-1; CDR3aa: CASSQDYGQPRLYNEQFF; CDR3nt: TGCGCCAGCAGCCAAGATTATGGGCAGCCTAGACTTTACAATGAGCAGTTCTTC
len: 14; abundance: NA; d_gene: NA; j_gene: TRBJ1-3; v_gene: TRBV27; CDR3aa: CASSSTGSGNTIYF; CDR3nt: TGTGCCAGCAGTTCGACAGGCTCTGGAAACACCATATATTTT
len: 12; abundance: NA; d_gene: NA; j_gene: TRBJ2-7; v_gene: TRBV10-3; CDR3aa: CAISEGGPEQYF; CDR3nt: TGTGCCATCAGTGAAGGGGGGCCCGAGCAGTACTTC
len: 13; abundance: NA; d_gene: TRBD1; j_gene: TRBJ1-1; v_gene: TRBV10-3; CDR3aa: CAISGTGNTEAFF; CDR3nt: TGTGCCATCAGTGGGACAGGAAACACTGAAGCTTTCTTT